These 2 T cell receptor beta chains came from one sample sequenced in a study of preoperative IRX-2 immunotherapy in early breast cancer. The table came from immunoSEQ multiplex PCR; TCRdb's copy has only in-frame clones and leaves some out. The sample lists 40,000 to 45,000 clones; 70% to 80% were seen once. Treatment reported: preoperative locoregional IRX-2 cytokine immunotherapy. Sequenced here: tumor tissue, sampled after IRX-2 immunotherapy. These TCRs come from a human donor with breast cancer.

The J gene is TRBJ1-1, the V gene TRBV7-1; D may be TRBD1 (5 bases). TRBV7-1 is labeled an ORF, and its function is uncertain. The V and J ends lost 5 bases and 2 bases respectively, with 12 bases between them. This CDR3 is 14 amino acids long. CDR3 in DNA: TGTGCCAGCAGCCTGGACATCGCCAACACTGAAGCTTTCTTT. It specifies CASSLDIANTEAFF.

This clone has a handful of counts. CDR3 sequence: CASSYGTNPSYEQYF. The CDR3 DNA is TGTGCCAGCAGTTACGGGACAAATCCCTCCTACGAGCAGTACTTC. The chain carries TRBV6-8 and TRBJ2-7; maybe TRBD1 (6 bases). Germline V gene data show CDR1 as MNHGY and CDR2 as SAAAGT. The V end lost 2 bases, the J end lost 0 bases, and 11 bases lay between the germline ends. This CDR3 contains 15 residues.